A single sample gave rise to the 2 T cell receptor beta chains below, sequenced in a study of CD8+CD57+ T cells in acquired aplastic anemia. Genomic DNA acted as the template from which TCR beta VDJ combination and CDR3 sequence profiling were carried out. TCRdb re-called the reads with MiXCR, one entry per CDR3 protein. The sample contains 200,000 to 250,000 distinct CDR3 sequences, approximately 51% of which appear only once. Whoever was chosen for sequencing had shown CD8+CD57+ cell expansion by flow cytometry. The sample taken for sequencing was sorted CD4+, CD8+, or CD8+CD57+ T cells (not recorded which) from PBMCs. The receptor set was obtained from a human donor with aplastic anemia.

A remark on this clonotype: This may arise from a read error, as a much more abundant clone is one base away. The chain carries TRBV27 and TRBJ1-2; 10 nucleotides match TRBD1. The CDR3 sequence is 14 residues long. From germline, CDR1 is MNHEY and CDR2 SMNVEV (reference sequence). This CDR3 reads CASSPGQGTYSYTF. CDR3 DNA sequence: TGTGCCAGCAGCCCGGGACAGGGGACCTATAGCTACACCTTC.

This chain connects TRBV7-2 to TRBJ1-2, with TRBD1 identical over 7 bases. The V gene end was trimmed by 6 bases and the J gene end by 8 bases; junction bases not matched to a gene: 12. This CDR3 contains 14 residues. Germline loops: CDR1 SGHTA, CDR2 FQGNSA. The CDR3 spells CASSRFGQVWGYTF. The CDR3 coding sequence is TGTGCCAGCAGTCGCTTCGGACAGGTTTGGGGCTACACCTTC.